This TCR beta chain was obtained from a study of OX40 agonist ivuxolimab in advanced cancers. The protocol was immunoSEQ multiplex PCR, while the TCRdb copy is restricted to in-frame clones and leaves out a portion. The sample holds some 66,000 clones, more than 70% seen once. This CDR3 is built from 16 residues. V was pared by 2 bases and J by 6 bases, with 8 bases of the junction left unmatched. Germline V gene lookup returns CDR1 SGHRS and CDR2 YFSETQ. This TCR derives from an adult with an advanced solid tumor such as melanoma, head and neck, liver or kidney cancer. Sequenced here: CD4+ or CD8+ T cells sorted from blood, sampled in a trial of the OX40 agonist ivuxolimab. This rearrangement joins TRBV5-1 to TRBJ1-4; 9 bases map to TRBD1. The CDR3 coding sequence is TGCGCCAGCAGCTTTACAGGGGGCAACGTTTATGAAAAACTGTTTTTT. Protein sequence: CASSFTGGNVYEKLFF.